One sample yielded the 10 T cell receptor beta chains listed below, sequenced in a study of CD8 T cells in Susac syndrome. The RNA input was about 0.5 to 1 ug, and it was reverse transcribed with random hexamers. A single record per CDR3 protein comes from TCRdb applying MiXCR to the immunoSEQ multiplex PCR reads. In the table there are under 20,000 distinct CDR3 sequences, around 96% of which are singletons. The specimen sequenced was CD8+ T cells from PBMCs. These receptors were collected from a human donor in good health.

The CDR3: CASSYTGGADEQFF. The CDR3 DNA follows: TGTGCCAGCAGCTATACAGGGGGCGCGGATGAGCAGTTCTTC. This chain connects TRBV7-3 to TRBJ2-1, with TRBD1 matching over 9 bases. The germline V gene encodes CDR1 SGHTA and CDR2 FQGTGA. The V and J ends lost 4 bases and 8 bases, in that order; junction bases with no gene match: 6. This CDR3 has 14 residues.

The genes are TRBV29-1 and TRBJ2-7, with 10 bases matching TRBD2. The CDR3 sequence is 16 residues long. J lost 0 bases, V lost 3 bases, and 8 bases had no gene match. Germline lookup yields CDR1 SQVTM and CDR2 ANQGSEA. The CDR3: CSVEEASGSPSYEQYF. The CDR3 nucleotides read TGCAGCGTTGAGGAGGCTAGCGGGAGCCCCTCCTACGAGCAGTACTTC.

This clonotype has a single count. The gene calls are TRBV21-1 and TRBJ1-3. TRBV21-1 is shown as a pseudogene. This CDR3 spans 18 amino acids. The chain's CDR3 is CASSLTLRTEDSGNTIYF. The CDR3 DNA reads as TGTGCCAGTAGCCTTACCTTGAGGACGGAAGACTCTGGAAACACCATATATTTT.

J is TRBJ2-3 and V is TRBV27, with a possible D match to TRBD2 (5 bases). Germline CDR1 MNHEY, CDR2 SMNVEV (reference sequence). The CDR3 is made up of 17 amino acids. V was trimmed by 2 bases and J by 2 bases, leaving 17 bases between them. The CDR3 DNA follows: TGTGCCAGCAGTTTACTTCCGGGGAGCGCGCTCACAGATACGCAGTATTTT. It encodes CASSLLPGSALTDTQYF.

The genes are TRBV5-4 and TRBJ2-7; D is possibly TRBD2 (5 bases). The ends were cut back, 0 bases at V and 0 bases at J, with 7 bases in the middle. This CDR3 is 14 amino acids long. The germline gives CDR1 SGHNT, CDR2 YYREEE (reference sequence). This CDR3 is CASSLDRGSYEQYF. Written as DNA, the CDR3 is TGTGCCAGCAGCTTGGATCGGGGCTCCTACGAGCAGTACTTC.

The CDR3 bases are TGTGCCAGCAGCCTATACGGGACACAAAGCAATGAGCAGTTCTTC. Protein: CASSLYGTQSNEQFF. The rearrangement joins TRBV7-6 to TRBJ2-1; tentatively, D is TRBD1 (6 bases). The CDR3 has 15 residues. Looked up from germline, CDR1 is SGHVS and CDR2 is FNYEAQ. The V and J ends lost 5 bases and 6 bases respectively, with 17 bases between them.

The chain is built from TRBV27 and TRBJ2-5; TRBD2 is a possible D gene (6 bases). Germline CDR1 is MNHEY and CDR2 is SMNVEV (reference sequence). The CDR3 spans 15 residues. V was cut by 6 bases and J by 1 base, with 15 bases left in between. DNA of the CDR3: TGTGCCAGCAGGGAGGGGTGGGCGAGCCAAGAGACCCAGTACTTC. Residues: CASREGWASQETQYF.

The chain employs TRBV7-9 and TRBJ2-7; possibly TRBD1 for D (5 bases). V dropped 6 bases and J dropped 3 bases, with 9 bases sitting between them. CDR1 is SEHNR and CDR2 is FQNEAQ in the germline V gene (reference sequence). This CDR3 region has 12 residues. The DNA of the CDR3 is TGTGCCAGCAGGGATCAGGGCTACGAGCAGTACTTC. Its protein is CASRDQGYEQYF.

The rearrangement joins TRBV27 to TRBJ2-6, with D unresolved. The V and J ends lost 4 bases and 0 bases respectively, with 7 bases between them. Germline-derived CDR1 and CDR2 are MNHEY and SMNVEV (reference sequence). The CDR3 spans 15 residues. CDR3 bases: TGTGCCAGCAGTTCAAAAACCTCTGGGGCCAACGTCCTGACTTTC. Protein: CASSSKTSGANVLTF.

This clonotype was counted between two and nine times. This chain joins TRBV2 and TRBJ2-7; TRBD2 matches 10 bases. This CDR3 contains 14 residues. Germline CDR1 and CDR2: SNHLY and FYNNEI. Unmatched junction bases numbered 2, after V lost 6 bases and J lost 0 bases. The CDR3 nucleotides are TGTGCCAGCAGAGGACTAGCGGCCTCCTACGAGCAGTACTTC. Protein sequence: CASRGLAASYEQYF.